This T cell receptor beta chain was recovered during a study of T cell responses to AZD1222 COVID-19 vaccine. Study-level points and caveats: There were mostly white British donors and more females than males, and clonal diversity was possibly underestimated. Vaccine-associated CD4 TCRs ranged over spike, dominating at 160-218 and 743-854.

Notes on this clone: Its cognate antigen is unknown.

The assay was immunoSEQ multiplex PCR, and TCRdb's table has in-frame clones only and misses some. The repertoire holds roughly 200,000 clones, about 95% seen once, with 1.7% in the top ten. The clonotype was recovered from an adult who received the MenACWY meningococcal vaccine as a control. The sample consisted of peripheral blood, taken 28 days after the second dose of the MenACWY control vaccine.

CDR3: CASRPTQVPGNTIYF. CDR3 in DNA: TGTGCCAGCAGGCCGACACAAGTCCCTGGAAACACCATATATTTT. The V gene is TRBV6-5, the J gene TRBJ1-3; the D is unclear. This CDR3 is 15 amino acids long. Germline V gene sequence: CDR1 MNHEY, CDR2 SVGAGI. Trimming took off 6 bases at V and 2 bases at J, with 14 bases between the two ends.